Listed below are T cell receptor beta chains from one sample, sequenced in a study of cytomegalovirus exposure and HLA in healthy donors. Assay used: immunoSEQ multiplex PCR; TCRdb lists only in-frame clones, some missing. The sample consists of some 170,000 clones, under 85% of them appearing once. Sequencing input: PBMCs. The receptors originated from a human donor in good health. CDR3s include the opening cysteine and the closing phenylalanine or tryptophan. The order of the fields is D gene, J gene, V gene, clone size, CDR3 DNA, CDR3 protein. A D gene is named only where the DNA matches it firmly. A clone size is listed for some rows: how often the clone was seen (once, few, many), or a class if it is expanded.

D: TRBD1; J: TRBJ2-7; V: TRBV7-9; size: NA; DNA: TGTGCCAGCAGCCGGGACAGGGGTTACGAGCAGTACTTC; CDR3: CASSRDRGYEQYF
D: TRBD1; J: TRBJ2-7; V: TRBV25-1; size: NA; DNA: TGTGCCAGCAGGGGAACGACAGGGAGCTCCTACGAGCAGTACTTC; CDR3: CASRGTTGSSYEQYF
D: NA; J: TRBJ2-6; V: TRBV6-1; size: NA; DNA: TGTGCCAGCAGTGATGGTACAGGTTGGGACGTCCTGACTTTC; CDR3: CASSDGTGWDVLTF
D: NA; J: TRBJ1-5; V: TRBV21-1; size: NA; DNA: TGTGCCAGCAGCAAAGAGGGGGACAGAACCTTGGGCAATCAGCCCCAGCATTTT; CDR3: CASSKEGDRTLGNQPQHF
D: TRBD1; J: TRBJ2-7; V: TRBV7-9; size: NA; DNA: TGTGCCAGCAGCTCCCCACAGGGGCCAGGGGCGTACTTC; CDR3: CASSSPQGPGAYF
D: NA; J: TRBJ1-1; V: TRBV30; size: NA; DNA: TGTGCCTGGAGTAGACGGGGAGGGTGGAACACTGAAGCTTTCTTT; CDR3: CAWSRRGGWNTEAFF
D: TRBD1; J: TRBJ2-3; V: TRBV7-9; size: few; DNA: TGTGCCAGCAGCTTAGTTCGGGGACAGGGGGATGATACGCAGTATTTT; CDR3: CASSLVRGQGDDTQYF
D: TRBD1; J: TRBJ2-1; V: TRBV4-1; size: NA; DNA: TGCGCCAGCAGCCAAGGCACCGGGACAGGGATCTACAATGAGCAGTTCTTC; CDR3: CASSQGTGTGIYNEQFF
D: NA; J: TRBJ1-4; V: TRBV2; size: few; DNA: TGTGCCAGCAGTGGGGGGCAGACTAATGAAAAACTGTTTTTT; CDR3: CASSGGQTNEKLFF
D: NA; J: TRBJ2-3; V: TRBV18; size: few; DNA: TGTGCCAGCTCCTGGGACACCACAGATACGCAGTATTTT; CDR3: CASSWDTTDTQYF
D: NA; J: TRBJ2-7; V: TRBV18; size: NA; DNA: TGTGCCAGCTCAGTACTTCCCTACGAGCAGTACTTC; CDR3: CASSVLPYEQYF
D: TRBD2; J: TRBJ2-1; V: TRBV2; size: NA; DNA: TGTGCCAGCAGGACGACTGGCGGGAGCTCCTACAATGAGCAGTTCTTC; CDR3: CASRTTGGSSYNEQFF
D: NA; J: TRBJ2-3; V: TRBV21-1; size: NA; DNA: TGTGCCAGCAGCCCATGGACAGGGTACCTAAGCACAGATACGCAGTATTTT; CDR3: CASSPWTGYLSTDTQYF
D: TRBD1; J: TRBJ1-1; V: TRBV5-4; size: NA; DNA: TGTGCCAGCAGCGAGGTAAACAGGGGAGAGACTGAAGCTTTCTTT; CDR3: CASSEVNRGETEAFF
D: NA; J: TRBJ1-2; V: TRBV12-5; size: few; DNA: TGTGCTAGTGGTTTGATCTTCCTAACGGGACACCCCTCTGGCTACACCTTC; CDR3: CASGLIFLTGHPSGYTF
D: TRBD1; J: TRBJ1-1; V: TRBV27; size: NA; DNA: TGTGCCAGCAGTTTATTCCAATTCCGGGACAGGGATCCTTCGGACACTGAAGCTTTCTTT; CDR3: CASSLFQFRDRDPSDTEAFF
D: NA; J: TRBJ1-1; V: TRBV7-3; size: NA; DNA: TGTGCCAGCAGCCCAACGGGTGGAGGTGTTACTGAAGCTTTCTTT; CDR3: CASSPTGGGVTEAFF
D: TRBD2; J: TRBJ2-1; V: TRBV5-1; size: NA; DNA: TGCGCCAGCAGCTCCACAGGGTCGGCTAGCGGGGGGGCCGAGGGTGAGCAGTTCTTC; CDR3: CASSSTGSASGGAEGEQFF
D: TRBD1; J: TRBJ1-2; V: TRBV5-6; size: many; DNA: TGTGCCAGCAGCTTGGGGTTAACAGGACAGGGGTATGGCTACACCTTC; CDR3: CASSLGLTGQGYGYTF
D: NA; J: TRBJ2-3; V: TRBV9; size: few; DNA: TGTGCCAGCAGCGGGGGGGAGGATACGCAGTATTTT; CDR3: CASSGGEDTQYF
D: NA; J: TRBJ1-1; V: TRBV9; size: once; DNA: TGTGCCAGCAGCGTAGTTGACAGAGAGGCTTTCTTT; CDR3: CASSVVDREAFF
D: NA; J: TRBJ1-4; V: TRBV18; size: NA; DNA: TGTGCCAGCTCACCAGGAGCGGCTGCAACTAATGAAAAACTGTTTTTT; CDR3: CASSPGAAATNEKLFF
D: NA; J: TRBJ1-5; V: TRBV5-4; size: few; DNA: TGTGCCAGCAGCTTGTATGGAGGGAATCAGCCCCAGCATTTT; CDR3: CASSLYGGNQPQHF
D: NA; J: TRBJ2-7; V: TRBV11-1; size: NA; DNA: TGTGCCAGCAGCTCACAGGGAGTCGAGCAGTACTTC; CDR3: CASSSQGVEQYF
D: TRBD1; J: TRBJ2-7; V: TRBV7-9; size: few; DNA: TGTGCCAGCAGCGGCGGACAGGGGGCTGACGAGCAGTACTTC; CDR3: CASSGGQGADEQYF
D: TRBD1; J: TRBJ2-7; V: TRBV9; size: NA; DNA: TGTGCCAGCAGCGCCGACAGGGAACCCTACGAGCAGTACTTC; CDR3: CASSADREPYEQYF
D: NA; J: TRBJ1-4; V: TRBV4-3; size: NA; DNA: TGCGCCAGCAGCGCGTCCATCTTCCGGAAACTGTTTTTT; CDR3: CASSASIFRKLFF
D: TRBD1; J: TRBJ1-4; V: TRBV25-1; size: few; DNA: TGTGCCAGCAGTGAAGCAGGGGGTAATGAAAAACTGTTTTTT; CDR3: CASSEAGGNEKLFF
D: TRBD1; J: TRBJ2-2; V: TRBV11-2; size: NA; DNA: TGTGCCAGCAGCCCCGAGGGGGCAATCGGCGGGGAGCTGTTTTTT; CDR3: CASSPEGAIGGELFF
D: NA; J: TRBJ1-2; V: TRBV10-3; size: NA; DNA: TGTGCCATCAGAGCTGCTAACGGGGACACCCGGGGAAGAGGCTACACCTTC; CDR3: CAIRAANGDTRGRGYTF
D: NA; J: TRBJ2-5; V: TRBV2; size: NA; DNA: TGTGCCAGCTTCCTTATGAGTGGAGGGGGCCCCCAAGAGACCCAGTACTTC; CDR3: CASFLMSGGGPQETQYF
D: TRBD1; J: TRBJ1-2; V: TRBV27; size: NA; DNA: TGTGCCAGCAGCCTCACCGGGACAGGGGCAGACTATGGCTACACCTTC; CDR3: CASSLTGTGADYGYTF
D: NA; J: TRBJ2-2; V: TRBV6-5; size: NA; DNA: TGTGCCAGCAGTTGGAAGGGGACCGGGGAGCTGTTTTTT; CDR3: CASSWKGTGELFF
D: NA; J: TRBJ1-3; V: TRBV6-5; size: few; DNA: TGTGCCAGCAGTTTGTACTCTGGAAACACCATATATTTT; CDR3: CASSLYSGNTIYF
D: NA; J: TRBJ2-2; V: TRBV28; size: once; DNA: TGTGCCAGCAAGGGGGTCAGGACCGGGGAGCTGTTTTTT; CDR3: CASKGVRTGELFF
D: TRBD1; J: TRBJ1-5; V: TRBV2; size: NA; DNA: TGTGCCAGCAGTGGAGGGGACAGGGCAAACAATCAGCCCCAGCATTTT; CDR3: CASSGGDRANNQPQHF
D: NA; J: TRBJ1-1; V: TRBV2; size: few; DNA: TGTGCCAGCAGTGAAGTCGTGCAGGGGAACACTGAAGCTTTCTTT; CDR3: CASSEVVQGNTEAFF
D: NA; J: TRBJ1-1; V: TRBV7-9; size: NA; DNA: TGTGCCAGCAGCTTTTATCCTGAAGCTTTCTTT; CDR3: CASSFYPEAFF
D: NA; J: TRBJ1-2; V: TRBV5-1; size: NA; DNA: TGCGCCAGCAGCTTGGCCAACGGGGGGGGAGCTAACTATGGCTACACCTTC; CDR3: CASSLANGGGANYGYTF
D: NA; J: TRBJ2-2; V: TRBV9; size: NA; DNA: TGTGCCAGCAGCGTATCCGGGGGGCTAAGCACCGGGGAGCTGTTTTTT; CDR3: CASSVSGGLSTGELFF
D: NA; J: TRBJ2-5; V: TRBV5-1; size: few; DNA: TGCGCCAGCAGCCCTCCAGGGGAAGAGACCCAGTACTTC; CDR3: CASSPPGEETQYF
D: NA; J: TRBJ1-2; V: TRBV27; size: NA; DNA: TGTGCCAGCAGGGCAGAGGATTATGGCTACACCTTC; CDR3: CASRAEDYGYTF
D: TRBD1; J: TRBJ1-2; V: TRBV5-4; size: NA; DNA: TGTGCCAGCAGCTTGGATTGGCAGGGGGCGGGCGGCTACACCTTC; CDR3: CASSLDWQGAGGYTF
D: TRBD1; J: TRBJ1-1; V: TRBV6-5; size: NA; DNA: TGTGCCAGCAGTACAAGGACAGGGAACACTGAAGCTTTCTTT; CDR3: CASSTRTGNTEAFF